This T cell receptor (beta chain) was recorded in a study of blood T cell repertoires in COVID-19. Study summary: Spain, Italy and the United States supplied samples that represented acute and convalescent COVID-19. Nucleic acid was either cDNA or gDNA, and it came from T cells, B-cell-depleted T cells, or PBMCs.

How the authors handled the data: Estimation of nucleated cell counts relied on the amplification of reference gene primers. The table came from immunoSEQ multiplex PCR; TCRdb's copy has only in-frame clones and leaves some out. V, J and clone size were drawn from that table, and D and trimming were deduced from the DNA. Of roughly 130,000 clones listed, around nine tenths were seen once; the top ten hold about 11%. The TCR originated in a man in his 60s with active or convalescent COVID-19. Sample: peripheral blood.

The CDR3 DNA follows: TGTGCCAGCAGTTGGACAGGGAGGAATCTGGAGCCCCAGCATTTT. Amino acids: CASSWTGRNLEPQHF. This rearrangement joins TRBV28 to TRBJ1-5, with 8 bases matching TRBD1. The CDR3 length is 15 residues. The trim removed 4 bases at V and 8 bases at J, leaving 10 bases unmatched. Germline V gene data show CDR1 as MDHEN and CDR2 as SYDVKM.